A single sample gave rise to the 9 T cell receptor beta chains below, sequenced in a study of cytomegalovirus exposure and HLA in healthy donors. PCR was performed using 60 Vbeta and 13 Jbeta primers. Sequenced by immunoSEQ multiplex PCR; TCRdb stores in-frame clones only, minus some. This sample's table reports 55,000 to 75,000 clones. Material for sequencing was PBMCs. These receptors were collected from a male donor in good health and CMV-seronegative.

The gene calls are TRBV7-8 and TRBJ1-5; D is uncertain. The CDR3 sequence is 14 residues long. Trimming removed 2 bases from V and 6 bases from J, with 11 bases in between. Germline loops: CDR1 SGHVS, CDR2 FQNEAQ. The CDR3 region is CASSLRVIGQPQHF. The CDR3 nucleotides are TGTGCCAGCAGCTTACGTGTGATCGGTCAGCCCCAGCATTTT.

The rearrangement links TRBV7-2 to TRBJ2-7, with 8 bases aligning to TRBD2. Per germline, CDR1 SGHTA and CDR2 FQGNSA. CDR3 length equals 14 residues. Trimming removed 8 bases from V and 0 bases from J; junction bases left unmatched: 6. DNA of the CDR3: TGTGCCAGCCGGACTAGCCTCGACTCCTACGAGCAGTACTTC. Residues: CASRTSLDSYEQYF.

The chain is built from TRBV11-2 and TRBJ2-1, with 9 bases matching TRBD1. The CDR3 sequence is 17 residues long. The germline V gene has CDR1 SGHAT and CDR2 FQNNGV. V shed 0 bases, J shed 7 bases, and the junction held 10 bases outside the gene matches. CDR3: CASSLDSRDRVRNEQFF. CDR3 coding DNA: TGTGCCAGCAGCTTAGATTCCAGGGACAGGGTTAGAAATGAGCAGTTCTTC.

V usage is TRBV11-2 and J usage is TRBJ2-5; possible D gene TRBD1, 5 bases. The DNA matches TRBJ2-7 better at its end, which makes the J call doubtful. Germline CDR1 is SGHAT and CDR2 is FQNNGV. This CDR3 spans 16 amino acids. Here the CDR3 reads CASSSPIGQLLYEQYF. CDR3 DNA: TGTGCCAGCAGCTCCCCGATCGGACAACTGCTATACGAGCAGTACTTC.

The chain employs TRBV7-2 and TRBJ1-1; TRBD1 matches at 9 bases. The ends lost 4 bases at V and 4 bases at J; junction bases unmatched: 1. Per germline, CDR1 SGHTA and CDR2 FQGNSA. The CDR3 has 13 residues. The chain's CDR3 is CASSWGQGTEAFF. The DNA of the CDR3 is TGTGCCAGCAGCTGGGGACAGGGCACTGAAGCTTTCTTT.

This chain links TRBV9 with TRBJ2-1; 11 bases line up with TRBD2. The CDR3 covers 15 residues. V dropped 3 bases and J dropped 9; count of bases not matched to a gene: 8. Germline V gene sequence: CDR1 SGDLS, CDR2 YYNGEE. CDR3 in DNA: TGTGCCAGCAGCGCGACTAGCGGGGCCGGGGGTGAGCAGTTCTTC. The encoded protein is CASSATSGAGGEQFF.

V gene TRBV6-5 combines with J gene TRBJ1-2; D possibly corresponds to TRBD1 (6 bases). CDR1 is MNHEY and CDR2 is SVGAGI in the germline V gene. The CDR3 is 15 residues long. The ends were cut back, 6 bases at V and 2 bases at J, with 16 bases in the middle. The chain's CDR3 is CASRAPAGANYGYTF. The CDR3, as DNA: TGTGCCAGCAGAGCCCCGGCGGGGGCCAACTATGGCTACACCTTC.

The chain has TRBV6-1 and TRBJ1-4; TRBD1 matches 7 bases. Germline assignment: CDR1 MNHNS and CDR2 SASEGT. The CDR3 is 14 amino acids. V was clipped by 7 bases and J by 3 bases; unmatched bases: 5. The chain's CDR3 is CASIMTGSNEKLFF. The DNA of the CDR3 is TGTGCCAGCATTATGACAGGGTCTAATGAAAAACTGTTTTTT.

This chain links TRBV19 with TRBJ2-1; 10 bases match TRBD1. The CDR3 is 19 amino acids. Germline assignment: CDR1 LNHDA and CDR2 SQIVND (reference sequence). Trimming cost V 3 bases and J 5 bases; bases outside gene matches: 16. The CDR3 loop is CASSMRDRGYPHIDNEQFF. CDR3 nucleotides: TGTGCCAGTAGTATGAGGGACAGGGGTTACCCCCATATCGACAATGAGCAGTTCTTC. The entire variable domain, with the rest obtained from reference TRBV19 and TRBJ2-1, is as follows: DGGITQSPKYLFRKEGQNVTLSCEQNLNHDAMYWYRQDPGQGLRLIYYSQIVNDFQKGDIAEGYSVSREKKESFPLTVTSAQKNPTAFYLCASSMRDRGYPHIDNEQFFGPGTRLTVL.